The rows below give T cell receptor beta chains drawn from one sample of a study of monozygotic twins with inflammatory bowel disease. With the 5' RACE reads reprocessed, TCRdb shows one record per CDR3 protein and no DNA. Recorded here are about 450,000 distinct CDR3 sequences; the top ten clones represent 2% to 3%. Input material: blood. These receptors all come from a human donor with ulcerative colitis or Crohn's disease, or a healthy co-twin of an affected twin (not recorded which). The CDR3 runs from the conserved cysteine through the conserved F or W.

CDR3 protein | J gene | V gene
CSAIPGLYTDTQYF | TRBJ2-3 | TRBV20-1
CASSVGGRNTEAFF | TRBJ1-1 | TRBV9
CASSRSTDTQYF | TRBJ2-3 | TRBV27
CASSLRAPGDNEQFF | TRBJ2-1 | TRBV19
CASSVGTSGRTDTQYF | TRBJ2-3 | TRBV7-9
CASTEGWNSPLHF | TRBJ1-6 | TRBV2
CASLGAVNEKLFF | TRBJ1-4 | TRBV12-3/TRBV12-4
CASSFVRREGNEQFF | TRBJ2-1 | TRBV7-9
CASSLRGANTGELFF | TRBJ2-2 | TRBV12-3/TRBV12-4
CASSLGWGGAGTDTQYF | TRBJ2-3 | TRBV12-3/TRBV12-4
CASSLNLGVSEQFF | TRBJ2-1 | TRBV11-1
CASSLRAGGPPTDTQYF | TRBJ2-3 | TRBV7-9
CAWSGTRISGNTIYF | TRBJ1-3 | TRBV30
CASSFLSVQGSNTQYF | TRBJ2-3 | TRBV7-8
CASSAGAPDTQYF | TRBJ2-3 | TRBV28
CASSLAGLGTDTQYF | TRBJ2-3 | TRBV7-8
CATRRGRLRENSPLHF | TRBJ1-6 | TRBV28
CASSYRPRGQGAVQPQHF | TRBJ1-5 | TRBV7-8
CASSLQGSEAFF | TRBJ1-1 | TRBV7-9
CASSQVEENIQYF | TRBJ2-4 | TRBV4-2
CASSLEPRSGYTF | TRBJ1-2 | TRBV12-3/TRBV12-4
CASPPGRCETQYF | TRBJ2-5 | TRBV27
CSARDCRGDREDTEAFF | TRBJ1-1 | TRBV20-1
CASSSPTGQGETQYF | TRBJ2-5 | TRBV6-2/TRBV6-3
CAISGGTEQFF | TRBJ2-1 | TRBV10-3
CAISDAAGELFF | TRBJ2-2 | TRBV10-3
CASSTSGTGGFF | TRBJ2-3 | TRBV7-9
CASSPDKEQFF | TRBJ2-1 | TRBV5-1
CASSGWDRGRANTEAFF | TRBJ1-1 | TRBV25-1
CAISEKGAVLETQYF | TRBJ2-5 | TRBV10-3
CASSVGGDRTYEQYF | TRBJ2-7 | TRBV9
CASSSIGSSYNEQFF | TRBJ2-1 | TRBV9
CASSQGGSTGELFF | TRBJ2-2 | TRBV3-1
CAGSEGYRTGAGNTIYF | TRBJ1-3 | TRBV6-1
CSATDQADTQYF | TRBJ2-3 | TRBV20-1
CASSLAGTWYEQFF | TRBJ2-1 | TRBV12-3/TRBV12-4
CASSLDGYPTGELLF | TRBJ2-2 | TRBV11-2
CASSTTNYGYTF | TRBJ1-2 | TRBV6-6
CASSSRSQGAEKLFF | TRBJ1-4 | TRBV7-2
CASSQDQGAARSYNEQFF | TRBJ2-1 | TRBV14
CASTSGMNRGSGNTIYF | TRBJ1-3 | TRBV28
CASSQGGGAEQYF | TRBJ2-7 | TRBV3-1
CASSFRASNQPQHF | TRBJ1-5 | TRBV21-1
CSVEDLVRGGNEQFF | TRBJ2-1 | TRBV29-1
CASSPEPSTGELFF | TRBJ2-2 | TRBV4-3
CASETQGVKETQYF | TRBJ2-5 | TRBV6-1
CSAKLGVPAFKDEQYF | TRBJ2-7 | TRBV20-1
CASEGQNTGELFF | TRBJ2-2 | TRBV7-3
CAITEASAYNEQFF | TRBJ2-1 | TRBV10-3
CASGPGTGVSNQPQHF | TRBJ1-5 | TRBV10-2
CASSVGASSYNEQFF | TRBJ2-1 | TRBV9